This T cell receptor (beta chain) was obtained from a study of blood T cell repertoires in COVID-19. Germline V gene lookup returns CDR1 DFQATT and CDR2 SNEGSKA (reference sequence). Trimming cost V 3 bases and J 1 base; bases outside gene matches: 7. The CDR3 extends over 17 amino acids. The repertoire was sequenced with immunoSEQ multiplex PCR; TCRdb's copy has only in-frame clones and lacks some. Of a few hundred thousand clones detected, roughly 90% appear once; the ten largest clones hold roughly 1.2%. The sequence was collected from a man aged 35 to 55 with acute or convalescent COVID-19. Sequencing used peripheral blood. The chain joins TRBV20-1 to TRBJ2-1; TRBD2 agrees at 12 bases. For the CDR3, the DNA is TGCAGTGCTAGTTCTAGCGGGAGGGAAATATCCTACAATGAGCAGTTCTTC. Its protein is CSASSSGREISYNEQFF.